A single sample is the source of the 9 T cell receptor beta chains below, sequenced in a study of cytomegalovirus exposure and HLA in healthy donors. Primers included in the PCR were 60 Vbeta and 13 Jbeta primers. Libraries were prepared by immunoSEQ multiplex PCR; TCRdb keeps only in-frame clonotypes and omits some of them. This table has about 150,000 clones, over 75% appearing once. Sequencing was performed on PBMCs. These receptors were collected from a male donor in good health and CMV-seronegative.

CDR3 coding DNA: TGTGCCAGCAGCTTAGCGCTCAGCGGATACAGAAACACCGGGGAGCTGTTTTTT. Protein product: CASSLALSGYRNTGELFF. The chain joins TRBV7-2 to TRBJ2-2, with D maybe TRBD2 (5 bases). Deletions cut 0 bases from V and 2 bases from J, with 16 bases between. CDR1 is SGHTA, CDR2 FQGNSA, per germline. The CDR3 length is 18 residues.

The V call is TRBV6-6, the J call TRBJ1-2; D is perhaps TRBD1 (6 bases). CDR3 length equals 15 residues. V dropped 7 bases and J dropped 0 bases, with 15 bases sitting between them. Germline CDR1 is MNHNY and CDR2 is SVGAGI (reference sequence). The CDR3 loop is CASTKGGAANYGYTF. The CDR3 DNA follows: TGTGCCAGCACTAAGGGGGGGGCTGCTAACTATGGCTACACCTTC.

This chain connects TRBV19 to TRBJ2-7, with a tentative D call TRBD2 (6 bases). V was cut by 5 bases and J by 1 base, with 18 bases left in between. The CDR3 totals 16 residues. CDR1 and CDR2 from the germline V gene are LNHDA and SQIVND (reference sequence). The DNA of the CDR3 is TGTGCCAGTAGTCCCCGCGGGGTAATCAATTCCTACGAGCAGTACTTC. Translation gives CASSPRGVINSYEQYF. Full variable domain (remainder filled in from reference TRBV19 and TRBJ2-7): DGGITQSPKYLFRKEGQNVTLSCEQNLNHDAMYWYRQDPGQGLRLIYYSQIVNDFQKGDIAEGYSVSREKKESFPLTVTSAQKNPTAFYLCASSPRGVINSYEQYFGPGTRLTVT.

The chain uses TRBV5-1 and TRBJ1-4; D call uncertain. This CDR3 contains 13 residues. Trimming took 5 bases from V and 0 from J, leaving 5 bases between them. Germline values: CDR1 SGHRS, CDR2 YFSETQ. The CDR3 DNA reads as TGCGCCAGCAGACTTGCAACTAATGAAAAACTGTTTTTT. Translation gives CASRLATNEKLFF.

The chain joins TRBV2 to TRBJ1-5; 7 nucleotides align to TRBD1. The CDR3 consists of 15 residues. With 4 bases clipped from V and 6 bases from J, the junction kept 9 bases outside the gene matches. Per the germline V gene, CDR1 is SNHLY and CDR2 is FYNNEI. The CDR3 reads CASSGDRAPSQPQHF. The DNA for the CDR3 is TGTGCCAGCAGTGGCGACAGGGCCCCCAGTCAGCCCCAGCATTTT.

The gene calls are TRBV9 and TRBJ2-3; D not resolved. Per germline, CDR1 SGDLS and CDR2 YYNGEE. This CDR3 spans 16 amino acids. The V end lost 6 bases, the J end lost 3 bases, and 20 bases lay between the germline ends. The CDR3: CASTRSGQSRTDTQYF. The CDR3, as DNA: TGTGCCAGCACCCGAAGTGGGCAGTCAAGGACAGATACGCAGTATTTT.

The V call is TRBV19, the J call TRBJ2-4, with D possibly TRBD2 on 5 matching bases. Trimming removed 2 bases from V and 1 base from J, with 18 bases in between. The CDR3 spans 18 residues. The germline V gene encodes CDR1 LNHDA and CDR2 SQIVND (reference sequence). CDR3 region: CASSISGGDLAAKNIQYF. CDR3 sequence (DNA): TGTGCCAGTAGTATAAGCGGCGGAGATCTTGCGGCCAAAAACATTCAGTACTTC.

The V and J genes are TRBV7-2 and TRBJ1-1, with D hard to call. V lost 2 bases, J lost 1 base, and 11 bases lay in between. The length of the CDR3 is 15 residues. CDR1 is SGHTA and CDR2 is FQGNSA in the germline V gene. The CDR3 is CASSLYRAGNTEAFF. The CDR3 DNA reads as TGTGCCAGCAGCTTATACCGGGCGGGGAACACTGAAGCTTTCTTT.

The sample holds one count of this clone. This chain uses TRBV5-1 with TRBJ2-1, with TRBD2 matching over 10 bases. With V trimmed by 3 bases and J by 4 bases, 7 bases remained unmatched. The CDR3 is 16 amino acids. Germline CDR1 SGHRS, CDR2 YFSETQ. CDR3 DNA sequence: TGCGCCAGCAGCTCAGCGGGGGGGACCTCTTACAATGAGCAGTTCTTC. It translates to CASSSAGGTSYNEQFF. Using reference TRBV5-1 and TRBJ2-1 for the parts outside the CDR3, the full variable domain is KAGVTQTPRYLIKTRGQQVTLSCSPISGHRSVSWYQQTPGQGLQFLFEYFSETQRNKGNFPGRFSGRQFSNSRSEMNVSTLELGDSALYLCASSSAGGTSYNEQFFGPGTRLTVL.